This entry lists 12 T cell receptor beta chains sequenced from one sample in a study of T cell repertoires and HLA-DP antigens. TCRdb keeps only in-frame clones here, not all; method: immunoSEQ multiplex PCR. This table has about 73,000 clones, around 80% appearing once. No antigens are known for them. The sample was CD4+ T cells from PBMCs. These TCRs come from a man in his sixties in good health and CMV-seronegative.

Worth noting for this clone: One junction end does not reproduce the germline sequence, and a read error may be involved. This chain connects TRBV6-5 to TRBJ2-3; 7 bases match TRBD2. The CDR3 sequence is 14 residues long. Germline CDR1 is MNHEY and CDR2 is SVGAGI. The CDR3, as DNA: TGTGCCAGCAGCCACCCGACTAGCAGAGATACGCAGTATTTT. This codes for CASSHPTSRDTQYF.

The rearrangement links TRBV19 to TRBJ2-1; 9 bases agree with TRBD2. The germline V gene encodes CDR1 LNHDA and CDR2 SQIVND (reference sequence). The CDR3 has 16 residues. V gave up 1 base and J gave up 4 bases; unmatched junction bases: 5. The CDR3 DNA sequence: TGTGCCAGTAGTATAGGCACTAGCGGGTTTTACAATGAGCAGTTCTTC. It specifies CASSIGTSGFYNEQFF.

This chain joins TRBV7-8 and TRBJ2-7; 8 bases line up with TRBD2. This CDR3 contains 14 residues. The trim removed 4 bases at V and 7 bases at J, leaving 9 bases unmatched. CDR1 is SGHVS, CDR2 FQNEAQ, per germline. CDR3 protein: CASSSLAGPGEQYF. Written as DNA, the CDR3 is TGTGCCAGCAGCTCCCTAGCGGGCCCGGGGGAGCAGTACTTC.

This clone was observed a handful of times. This chain connects TRBV30 to TRBJ2-3, with 13 bases fitting TRBD2. The germline V gene has CDR1 GTSNPN and CDR2 SVGIG (reference sequence). The CDR3 sequence is 14 residues long. The V segment lost 2 bases and the J segment 12 bases; nucleotides outside the gene matches: 8. CDR3 bases: TGTGCCTGGAGTCGTTCTGGGACTAGCGGGGTCCAGTATTTT. Its translation: CAWSRSGTSGVQYF.

This clone was seen just once. V gene TRBV4-1 combines with J gene TRBJ1-4, with 7 positions matching TRBD1. V lost 3 bases and J lost 2; bases outside the gene matches: 3. Germline V gene lookup returns CDR1 MGHRA and CDR2 YSYEKL. The CDR3 has 15 residues. CDR3 DNA: TGCGCCAGCAGCCACCCCAGGGGGACTAATGAAAAACTGTTTTTT. Its protein product is CASSHPRGTNEKLFF.

This chain links TRBV5-5 with TRBJ1-1; D gene ambiguous. With 0 bases removed from V and 4 bases from J, the gap between germline ends came to 10 bases. This CDR3 spans 14 amino acids. Germline V gives CDR1 SGHKS, CDR2 YYEKEE (reference sequence). The CDR3 protein is CASSLVLGGTEAFF. DNA of the CDR3: TGTGCCAGCAGCTTGGTCCTTGGCGGCACTGAAGCTTTCTTT.

The chain employs TRBV6-1 and TRBJ2-7; D unresolved. V was shortened by 4 bases and J by 3 bases, with 4 bases between the two germline ends. Germline V lookup: CDR1 MNHNS, CDR2 SASEGT. The length of the CDR3 is 11 residues. CDR3 nucleotide sequence: TGTGCCAGCAGTGCCGGCTACGAGCAGTACTTC. It translates to CASSAGYEQYF.

V usage is TRBV15 and J usage is TRBJ1-5, with D hard to call. Per the germline V gene, CDR1 is LNHNV and CDR2 is YYDKDF (reference sequence). The CDR3 is made up of 13 amino acids. V was cut by 5 bases and J by 7 bases, with 12 bases left in between. The CDR3 DNA reads TGTGCCACCAGCGCTGGGTTGGAACAGCCCCAGCATTTT. As protein: CATSAGLEQPQHF. The variable domain in full, with the rest retrieved from reference TRBV15 and TRBJ1-5, is DAMVIQNPRYQVTQFGKPVTLSCSQTLNHNVMYWYQQKSSQAPKLLFHYYDKDFNNEADTPDNFQSRRPNTSFCFLDIRSPGLGDTAMYLCATSAGLEQPQHFGDGTRLSIL.

J is TRBJ1-1 and V is TRBV5-5; no firm D call. Germline V lookup: CDR1 SGHKS, CDR2 YYEKEE (reference sequence). Trimming left V 1 base short and J 1 base short, with 11 bases between. The CDR3 covers 15 residues. The CDR3 DNA is TGTGCCAGCAGCTTGTGGTCCCCAGGGAACACTGAAGCTTTCTTT. Its translation: CASSLWSPGNTEAFF.

This rearrangement joins TRBV19 to TRBJ2-5, with 14 bases lining up with TRBD2. The CDR3 runs to 21 residues. Germline trimming cut 3 bases from V and 7 bases from J; bases unmatched to any gene: 22. Germline values: CDR1 LNHDA, CDR2 SQIVND (reference sequence). The CDR3 DNA is TGTGCCAGTAGTATTGAAGGTCGTCTCGGACTAGCGGGAGGTCTATCGGGGACCCAGTACTTC. It is translated as CASSIEGRLGLAGGLSGTQYF.

J is TRBJ2-2 and V is TRBV10-3; 8 bases agree with TRBD1. The CDR3 contains 17 residues. V lost 4 bases to trimming and J lost 5 bases; unmatched junction nucleotides: 12. Per the germline V gene, CDR1 is ENHRY and CDR2 is SYGVKD. CDR3 coding DNA: TGTGCCATCAGTGTCGAGGCAGGGGGCGGTGGAACCGGGGAGCTGTTTTTT. This translates into CAISVEAGGGGTGELFF.

This clone was seen only a few times. The rearrangement links TRBV7-2 to TRBJ2-7; a possible D gene is TRBD2 (5 bases). The V and J ends lost 5 bases and 9 bases respectively, with 20 bases between them. CDR3 length: 14 residues. Germline-derived CDR1 and CDR2 are SGHTA and FQGNSA. This CDR3 reads CASSPQAGAAAQYF. In DNA, the CDR3 is TGTGCCAGCAGCCCCCAGGCGGGTGCAGCAGCGCAGTACTTC.